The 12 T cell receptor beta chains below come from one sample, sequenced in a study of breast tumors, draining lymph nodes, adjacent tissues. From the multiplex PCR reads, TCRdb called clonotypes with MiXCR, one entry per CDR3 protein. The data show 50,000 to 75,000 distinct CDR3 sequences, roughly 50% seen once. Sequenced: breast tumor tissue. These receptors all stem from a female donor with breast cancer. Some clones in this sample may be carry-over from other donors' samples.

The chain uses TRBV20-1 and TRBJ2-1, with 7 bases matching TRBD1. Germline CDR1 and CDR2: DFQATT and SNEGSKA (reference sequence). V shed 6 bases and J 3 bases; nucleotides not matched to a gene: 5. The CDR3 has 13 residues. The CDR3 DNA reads TGCAGTGCGTATACAGGGGTCTACAATGAGCAGTTCTTC. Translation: CSAYTGVYNEQFF.

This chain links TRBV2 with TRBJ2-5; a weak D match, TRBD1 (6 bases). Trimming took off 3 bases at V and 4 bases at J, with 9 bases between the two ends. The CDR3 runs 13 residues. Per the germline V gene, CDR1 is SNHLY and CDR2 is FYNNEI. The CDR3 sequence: CASSEQGRETQYF. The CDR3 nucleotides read TGTGCCAGCAGTGAGCAGGGGCGAGAGACCCAGTACTTC. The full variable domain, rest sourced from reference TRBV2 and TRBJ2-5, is EPEVTQTPSHQVTQMGQEVILRCVPISNHLYFYWYRQILGQKVEFLVSFYNNEISEKSEIFDDQFSVERPDGSNFTLKIRSTKLEDSAMYFCASSEQGRETQYFGPGTRLLVL.

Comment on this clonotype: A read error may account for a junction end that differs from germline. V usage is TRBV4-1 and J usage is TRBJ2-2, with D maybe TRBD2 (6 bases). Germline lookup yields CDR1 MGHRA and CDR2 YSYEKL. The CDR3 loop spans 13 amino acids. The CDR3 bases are TGTGCCAGCAGCCAAGAGACTAGCGGGGAGCTGTTTTTT. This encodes CASSQETSGELFF.

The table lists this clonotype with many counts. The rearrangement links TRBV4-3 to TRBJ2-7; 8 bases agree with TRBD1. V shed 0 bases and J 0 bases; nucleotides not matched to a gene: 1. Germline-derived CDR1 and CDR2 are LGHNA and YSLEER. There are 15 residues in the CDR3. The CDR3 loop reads CASSQETGASYEQYF. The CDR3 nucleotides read TGCGCCAGCAGCCAAGAGACAGGGGCCTCCTACGAGCAGTACTTC.

The DNA for the CDR3 is TGTGCCAGCAGCACCCCACCCCTAGCGGGAGGGGGGGAGACCCAGTACTTC. Translation gives CASSTPPLAGGGETQYF. The gene calls are TRBV7-8 and TRBJ2-5; TRBD2 matches 12 bases. The CDR3 runs 17 residues. V lost 5 bases and J lost 5; bases outside the gene matches: 12. Germline values: CDR1 SGHVS, CDR2 FQNEAQ.

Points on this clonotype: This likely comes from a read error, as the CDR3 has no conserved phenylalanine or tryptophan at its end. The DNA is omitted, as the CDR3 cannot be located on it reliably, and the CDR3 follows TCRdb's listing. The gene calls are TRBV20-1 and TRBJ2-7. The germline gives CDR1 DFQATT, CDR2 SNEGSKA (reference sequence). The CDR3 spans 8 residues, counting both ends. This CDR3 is CSARAPVG.

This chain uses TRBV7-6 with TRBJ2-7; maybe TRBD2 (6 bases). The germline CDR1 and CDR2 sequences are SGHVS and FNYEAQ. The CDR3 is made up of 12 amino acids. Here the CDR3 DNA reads TGTGCAAGTCTAGCGCCTTCTTACGAGCAGTACTTC. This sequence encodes CASLAPSYEQYF.

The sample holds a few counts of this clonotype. DNA of the CDR3: TGCAGTGCATATTCGGGCAGCACTGAAGCTTTCTTT. Its translation is CSAYSGSTEAFF. V gene TRBV20-1 combines with J gene TRBJ1-1; no firm D call. The length of the CDR3 is 12 residues. The germline CDR1 and CDR2 sequences are DFQATT and SNEGSKA (reference sequence). Trimming took 6 bases from V and 4 from J, leaving 12 bases between them.

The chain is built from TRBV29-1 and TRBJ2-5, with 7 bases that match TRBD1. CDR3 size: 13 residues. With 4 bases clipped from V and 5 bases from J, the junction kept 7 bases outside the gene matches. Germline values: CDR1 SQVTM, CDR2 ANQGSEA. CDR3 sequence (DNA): TGCAGCGTTGGGGACAGCGTTACGGAGACCCAGTACTTC. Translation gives CSVGDSVTETQYF.

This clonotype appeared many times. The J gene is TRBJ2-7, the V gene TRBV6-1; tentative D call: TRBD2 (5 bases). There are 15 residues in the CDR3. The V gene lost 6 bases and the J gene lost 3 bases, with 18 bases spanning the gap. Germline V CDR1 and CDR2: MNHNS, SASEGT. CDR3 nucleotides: TGTGCCAGCAGCGAATTGGGGAGAGCCGTCTACGAGCAGTACTTC. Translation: CASSELGRAVYEQYF.

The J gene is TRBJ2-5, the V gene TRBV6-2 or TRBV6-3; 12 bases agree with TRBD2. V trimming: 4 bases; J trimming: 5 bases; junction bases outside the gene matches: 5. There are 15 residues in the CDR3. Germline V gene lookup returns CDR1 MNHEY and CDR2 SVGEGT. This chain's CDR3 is CASSFLAGGRETQYF. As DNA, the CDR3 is TGTGCCAGCAGTTTCCTAGCGGGGGGGCGGGAGACCCAGTACTTC.

DNA of the CDR3: TGTGCCACCAGCACGGGACAGGGTTTCTCTGGGGCCAACGTCCTGACTTTC. Amino acids: CATSTGQGFSGANVLTF. The chain recombines TRBV15 with TRBJ2-6; 9 nucleotides match TRBD1. After removal of 4 bases from V and 0 bases from J, the junction contained 4 bases not matched to a gene. Germline CDR1 LNHNV, CDR2 YYDKDF (reference sequence). This CDR3 is built from 17 residues. Full variable domain (outside the CDR3, taken from reference TRBV15 and TRBJ2-6): DAMVIQNPRYQVTQFGKPVTLSCSQTLNHNVMYWYQQKSSQAPKLLFHYYDKDFNNEADTPDNFQSRRPNTSFCFLDIRSPGLGDTAMYLCATSTGQGFSGANVLTFGAGSRLTVL.